A single sample gave rise to the 23 T cell receptor beta chains below, sequenced in a study of shared clonotypes between healthy human individuals. The data were produced by immunoSEQ multiplex PCR, yet TCRdb's version contains in-frame clones alone and is incomplete. There are about 470,000 clones in the sample; roughly 80% occur only once, and over 10% lies in the top ten. Sequencing used PBMCs. Receptors were obtained from a woman aged 40-49 years in good health. Some clones in this sample may be carry-over from other donors' samples.

Remarks on this clone: This sample includes further DNA sequences coding for the same CDR3. This chain links TRBV6-6 with TRBJ1-5; D remains ambiguous. CDR3 size: 12 residues. V gave up 0 bases and J gave up 6 bases, with 3 bases separating them. Germline CDR1 and CDR2: MNHNY and SVGAGI (reference sequence). CDR3 region: CASSYSAQPQHF. CDR3 nucleotides: TGTGCCAGCAGTTACTCGGCTCAGCCCCAGCATTTT.

J is TRBJ2-7 and V is TRBV7-2; 9 bases are a match to TRBD2. Unmatched junction bases numbered 8, after V lost 5 bases and J lost 0 bases. The CDR3 covers 16 residues. Germline values: CDR1 SGHTA, CDR2 FQGNSA. The chain's CDR3 is CASSIRTSAFSYEQYF. CDR3 DNA sequence: TGTGCCAGCAGCATCCGGACTAGCGCGTTCTCCTACGAGCAGTACTTC.

This chain joins TRBV29-1 and TRBJ2-5; D ambiguous. Germline assignment: CDR1 SQVTM and CDR2 ANQGSEA. The CDR3 has 10 residues. Trimming removed 7 bases at V and 3 bases at J, with 6 bases between. CDR3 nucleotides: TGCAGCGCCGGAGAAGAGACCCAGTACTTC. Translating gives CSAGEETQYF.

This chain joins TRBV7-9 and TRBJ2-2, with D possibly matching TRBD2 (6 bases). The germline gives CDR1 SEHNR, CDR2 FQNEAQ (reference sequence). The CDR3 extends over 16 amino acids. V lost 0 bases and J lost 4, with 12 bases in between. CDR3 nucleotide sequence: TGTGCCAGCAGCTTAGCGGTCGGGAGTAGCACCGGGGAGCTGTTTTTT. It is translated as CASSLAVGSSTGELFF.

The chain carries TRBV4-2 and TRBJ2-2, with TRBD2 matching 11 bases. Germline-derived CDR1 and CDR2 are LGHNA and YNFKEQ. The CDR3 length is 18 residues. The junction had 9 bases not matched to a gene; V was cut back by 2 bases and J by 4 bases. This CDR3 is CASSQMIAGGTVTGELFF. CDR3 bases: TGTGCCAGCAGCCAAATGATAGCGGGAGGGACAGTCACCGGGGAGCTGTTTTTT.

The rearrangement links TRBV2 to TRBJ2-7; possibly TRBD1 for D (6 bases). Germline V gene sequence: CDR1 SNHLY, CDR2 FYNNEI. Between the trimmed V and J ends, which lost 10 bases and 0 bases, there was a span of 19 bases. The CDR3 has 15 amino acids. The CDR3 nucleotides are TGTGCCATCAAACAGGGTTCGACGACCTCCTACGAGCAGTACTTC. It specifies CAIKQGSTTSYEQYF.

This clone was seen just once. The chain links TRBV19 to TRBJ1-2; no firm D call. This CDR3 region has 14 residues. Trimming cost V 5 bases and J 2 bases, with 12 bases left between them. From germline, CDR1 is LNHDA and CDR2 SQIVND (reference sequence). Here the CDR3 reads CASSHLDLNYGYTF. The DNA of the CDR3 is TGTGCCAGTAGTCACTTGGATTTAAACTATGGCTACACCTTC.

The V and J genes are TRBV5-5 and TRBJ2-7, with D perhaps matching TRBD1 or TRBD2 (5 bases each). CDR1 is SGHKS and CDR2 is YYEKEE in the germline V gene (reference sequence). This CDR3 is 14 amino acids long. The V end lost 4 bases, the J end lost 4 bases, and 15 bases lay between the germline ends. The CDR3 region has the DNA TGTGCCAGCAGCGTCAGGGCGGGTGGGTACGAGCAGTACTTC. Its translation: CASSVRAGGYEQYF.

J is TRBJ1-1 and V is TRBV2, with D possibly being TRBD1 (5 bases). This CDR3 comprises 15 residues. In germline, CDR1 is SNHLY, CDR2 FYNNEI. V was pared by 1 base and J by 2 bases, with 11 bases between. The CDR3 DNA sequence: TGTGCCAGCAGTGAAGGAGACAGCCCAAACACTGAAGCTTTCTTT. Protein product: CASSEGDSPNTEAFF.

The rearrangement uses TRBV11-3 and TRBJ1-4; TRBD1 might be the D (5 bases). V was clipped by 10 bases and J by 1 base, with 25 bases between them. Germline CDR1 is SGHNT and CDR2 is YENEEA. This CDR3 has 18 amino acids. In nucleotides, the CDR3 is TGTGCCACCCTGGATCGACAGTCTCCTCCCCGAACTAATGAAAAACTGTTTTTT. Its protein is CATLDRQSPPRTNEKLFF. Drawing the rest from reference TRBV11-3 and TRBJ1-4, the complete variable domain is EAGVVQSPRYKIIEKKQPVAFWCNPISGHNTLYWYLQNLGQGPELLIRYENEEAVDDSQLPKDRFSAERLKGVDSTLKIQPAELGDSAVYLCATLDRQSPPRTNEKLFFGSGTQLSVL.

The V gene is TRBV7-2, the J gene TRBJ2-1; possible D gene TRBD1, 5 bases. The V end lost 0 bases, the J end lost 8 bases, and 14 bases lay between the germline ends. Germline V gene lookup returns CDR1 SGHTA and CDR2 FQGNSA. This CDR3 spans 15 amino acids. CDR3: CASSLAQAVNDEQFF. The CDR3, as DNA: TGTGCCAGCAGCTTAGCACAGGCGGTGAACGATGAGCAGTTCTTC.

This chain uses TRBV29-1 with TRBJ2-5; D is unresolved. From germline, CDR1 is SQVTM and CDR2 ANQGSEA. The CDR3 consists of 15 residues. With 1 base removed from V and 0 bases from J, the gap between germline ends came to 12 bases. The CDR3 sequence is CSVEAPTSYQETQYF. CDR3 DNA sequence: TGCAGCGTTGAAGCGCCGACATCGTACCAAGAGACCCAGTACTTC.

For this clone: A far bigger clonotype differs at one base, so this is likely a read error. The chain uses TRBV28 and TRBJ1-1, with TRBD1 matching over 8 bases. This CDR3 is 15 amino acids long. CDR1 and CDR2 from the germline V gene are MDHEN and SYDVKM. DNA of the CDR3: TGTGCCAGCAGTTTCAGGACAGGGTTGAACACTGAAGCTTCCTTT. Amino acid sequence: CASSFRTGLNTEASF.

This clone was recorded only once. A far larger clone is a single base away, which makes a read error likely. Other DNA sequences of this sample code for an identical CDR3. The chain employs TRBV5-1 and TRBJ2-2; possibly TRBD2 for D (5 bases). The CDR3 covers 14 residues. Germline V gives CDR1 SGHRS, CDR2 YFSETQ. Trimming shortened V by 0 bases and J by 2 bases, and 5 bases separated the two germline ends. This CDR3 is CASSLGLNTGELFF. CDR3 sequence (DNA): TGCGCCAGCAGCTTGGGACTAAACACCGGGGAGCTGTTTTTT.

V and J are TRBV7-8 and TRBJ2-7, with a possible D match to TRBD1 (5 bases). This CDR3 region has 11 residues. V lost 2 bases and J lost 6, with 5 bases in between. Germline V gene lookup returns CDR1 SGHVS and CDR2 FQNEAQ. This CDR3 is CASSLRGEQYF. The CDR3 DNA sequence: TGTGCCAGCAGCTTAAGGGGCGAGCAGTACTTC.

The chain combines TRBV6-6 with TRBJ1-5; D is possibly TRBD1 (5 bases). Germline assignment: CDR1 MNHNY and CDR2 SVGAGI (reference sequence). The CDR3 contains 14 residues. V shed 0 bases and J shed 9 bases, with 12 bases lying between them. The CDR3 is CASSYSGGEAPQHF. Written as DNA, the CDR3 is TGTGCCAGCAGTTACTCTGGGGGAGAGGCGCCCCAGCATTTT.

V is TRBV12-5 and J is TRBJ1-1, with TRBD1 matching 9 bases. CDR3 length equals 15 residues. Per germline, CDR1 LGHNT and CDR2 FRNRAP. V trimming: 5 bases; J trimming: 2 bases; junction bases outside the gene matches: 6. The CDR3 is CASGPGTGINTEAFF. The CDR3, as DNA: TGTGCTAGTGGTCCGGGGACAGGGATAAACACTGAAGCTTTCTTT.

This clone was counted at least ten times. The chain combines TRBV28 with TRBJ1-5; D is unclear. The CDR3 extends over 15 amino acids. V dropped 3 bases and J dropped 8 bases, with 17 bases sitting between them. Germline values: CDR1 MDHEN, CDR2 SYDVKM. DNA of the CDR3: TGTGCCAGCAGTTTCGTGTCCTTCGCTGGGAAGCCCCAGCATTTT. Amino acids: CASSFVSFAGKPQHF.

The V and J genes are TRBV10-3 and TRBJ2-5; D not certain. The V and J ends lost 6 bases and 2 bases respectively, with 10 bases between them. The CDR3 length is 13 residues. CDR1 and CDR2 from the germline V gene are ENHRY and SYGVKD. This CDR3 is CAIRQFEQETQYF. The CDR3 DNA reads TGTGCCATCAGACAGTTTGAGCAAGAGACCCAGTACTTC.

A word on this clone: The sample carries other DNA sequences with the same CDR3. The chain joins TRBV7-2 to TRBJ2-3; D gene ambiguous. In germline, CDR1 is SGHTA, CDR2 FQGNSA. Trimming removed 4 bases at V and 2 bases at J, with 1 base between. The CDR3 length is 11 residues. DNA for the CDR3: TGTGCCAGCAGCTACACAGATACGCAGTATTTT. Its translation: CASSYTDTQYF.

This clone was picked up a small number of times. The V gene is TRBV2, the J gene TRBJ2-7, with TRBD1 as a possible D gene (5 bases). Germline V gene data show CDR1 as SNHLY and CDR2 as FYNNEI. The CDR3 has 13 residues. Trimming stripped 5 bases from V and 5 bases from J, with 13 bases between. CDR3 DNA sequence: TGTGCCAGCAGTTTAGACAGACGAGACGAGCAGTACTTC. Its translation: CASSLDRRDEQYF.

J is TRBJ2-7 and V is TRBV15; D unresolved. The CDR3 runs to 17 residues. With 2 bases removed from V and 6 bases from J, the gap between germline ends came to 23 bases. Per the germline V gene, CDR1 is LNHNV and CDR2 is YYDKDF (reference sequence). Here the CDR3 DNA reads TGTGCCACCAGCAGAATTGGAAGGCTAGATACGTGGAGCGAGCAGTACTTC. Protein product: CATSRIGRLDTWSEQYF. The variable domain in full, completed from reference TRBV15 and TRBJ2-7, reads DAMVIQNPRYQVTQFGKPVTLSCSQTLNHNVMYWYQQKSSQAPKLLFHYYDKDFNNEADTPDNFQSRRPNTSFCFLDIRSPGLGDTAMYLCATSRIGRLDTWSEQYFGPGTRLTVT.

The chain employs TRBV6-1 and TRBJ1-1; maybe TRBD1 (5 bases). This CDR3 spans 13 amino acids. Between the trimmed V and J ends, which lost 5 bases and 1 base, there was a span of 8 bases. Germline V CDR1 and CDR2: MNHNS, SASEGT. The chain's CDR3 is CASSLQANTEAFF. The CDR3 nucleotides read TGTGCCAGCAGTCTACAGGCGAACACTGAAGCTTTCTTT.